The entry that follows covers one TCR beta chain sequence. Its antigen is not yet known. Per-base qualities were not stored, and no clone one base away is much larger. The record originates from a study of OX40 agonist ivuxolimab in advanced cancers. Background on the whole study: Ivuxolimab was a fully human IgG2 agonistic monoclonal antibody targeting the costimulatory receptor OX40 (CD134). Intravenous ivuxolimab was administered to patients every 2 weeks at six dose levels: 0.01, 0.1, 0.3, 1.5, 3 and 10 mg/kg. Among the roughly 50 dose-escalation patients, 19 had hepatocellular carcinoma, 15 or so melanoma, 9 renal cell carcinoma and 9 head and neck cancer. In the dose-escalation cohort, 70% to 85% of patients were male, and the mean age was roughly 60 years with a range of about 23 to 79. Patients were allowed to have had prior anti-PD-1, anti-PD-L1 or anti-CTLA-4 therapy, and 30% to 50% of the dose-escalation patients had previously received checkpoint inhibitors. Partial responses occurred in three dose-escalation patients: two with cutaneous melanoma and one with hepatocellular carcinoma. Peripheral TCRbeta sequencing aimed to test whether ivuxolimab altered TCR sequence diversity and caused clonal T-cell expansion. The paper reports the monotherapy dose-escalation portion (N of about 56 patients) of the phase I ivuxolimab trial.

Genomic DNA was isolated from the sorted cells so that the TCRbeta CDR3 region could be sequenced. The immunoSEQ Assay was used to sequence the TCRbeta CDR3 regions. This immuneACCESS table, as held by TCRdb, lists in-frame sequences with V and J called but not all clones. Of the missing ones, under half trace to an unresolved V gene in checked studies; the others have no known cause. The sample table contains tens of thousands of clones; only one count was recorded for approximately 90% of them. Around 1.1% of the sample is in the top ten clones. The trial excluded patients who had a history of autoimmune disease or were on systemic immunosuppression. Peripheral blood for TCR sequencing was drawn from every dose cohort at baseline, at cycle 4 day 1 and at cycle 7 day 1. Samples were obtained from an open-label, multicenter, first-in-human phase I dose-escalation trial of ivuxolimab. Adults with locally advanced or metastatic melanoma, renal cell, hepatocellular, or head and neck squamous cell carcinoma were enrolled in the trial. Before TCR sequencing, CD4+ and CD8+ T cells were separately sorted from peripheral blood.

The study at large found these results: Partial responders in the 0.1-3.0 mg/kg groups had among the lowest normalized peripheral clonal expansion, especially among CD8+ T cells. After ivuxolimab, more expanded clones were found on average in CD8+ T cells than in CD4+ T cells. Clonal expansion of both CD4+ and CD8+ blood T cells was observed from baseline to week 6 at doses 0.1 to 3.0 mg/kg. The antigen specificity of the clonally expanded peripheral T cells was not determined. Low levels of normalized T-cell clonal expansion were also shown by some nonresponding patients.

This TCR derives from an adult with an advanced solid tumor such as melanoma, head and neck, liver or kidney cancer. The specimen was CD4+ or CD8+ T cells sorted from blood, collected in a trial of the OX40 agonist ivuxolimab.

For the CDR3, the sequence is CASSPSDSLGAYNEQFF. The bases read TGTGCCAGCAGCCCCTCCGATAGTTTGGGGGCCTACAATGAGCAGTTCTTC. The rearrangement joined TRBV7-6 to TRBJ2-1; the D call could be TRBD1 or TRBD2, with each sharing 5 bases. From the cysteine through the phenylalanine, the CDR3 covers 17 amino acids. The DNA shown is the 51-base CDR3, in frame from base 1. Deletion took 5 bases off V and 2 bases off J, with a span of 19 bases between the germline ends. CDR1 and CDR2 were assigned from the germline V gene as SGHVS and FNYEAQ. Extended through the reference TRBV7-6 and TRBJ2-1 proteins, this CDR3 yields the full variable domain: GAGVSQSPRYKVTKRGQDVALRCDPISGHVSLYWYRQALGQGPEFLTYFNYEAQQDKSGLPNDRFSAERPEGSISTLTIQRTEQRDSAMYRCASSPSDSLGAYNEQFFGPGTRLTVL.